This T cell receptor beta chain was captured in a study of cytomegalovirus exposure and HLA in healthy donors. V gave up 4 bases and J gave up 6 bases; unmatched junction bases: 11. This CDR3 contains 15 residues. Germline values: CDR1 MNHEY, CDR2 SMNVEV (reference sequence). The PCR ran on 60 Vbeta and 13 Jbeta primers. Method: immunoSEQ multiplex PCR; TCRdb's copy keeps in-frame clones and lacks some. This table holds 210,000 or so clones, about three quarters found once. As regards this clone: As yet, its antigen is unknown.

Though nominally healthy at sampling, donors likely had unrecorded immune exposures. Whole-study findings and limits: The study listed roughly 160 cytomegalovirus-associated TCR beta chains. The study carried out a later analysis of TCR beta sequences. It associated 16,951 of them with specific HLA alleles at a false discovery rate of 0.05.

This chain connects TRBV27 to TRBJ2-7, with 8 nucleotides matching TRBD2. The sequenced material came from PBMCs. The receptor's source is a man aged 35 to 55 in good health and CMV-seronegative. The CDR3 reads CASSSGTSSTSEQYF. DNA of the CDR3: TGTGCCAGCAGTTCTGGGACTAGTAGTACCTCCGAGCAGTACTTC.